This is a list of T cell receptor beta chains from one sample in a study of T cell responses to AZD1222 COVID-19 vaccine. Libraries were prepared by immunoSEQ multiplex PCR; TCRdb keeps only in-frame clonotypes and omits some of them. The table includes about 150,000 clones, around 85% detected once. The source material was peripheral blood, sampled 28 days after the second dose of the MenACWY control vaccine. The source of these receptors is an adult who received the MenACWY meningococcal vaccine as a control. CDR3s include the opening cysteine and the closing phenylalanine or tryptophan. The order of the fields is clone size, V gene, D gene, J gene, CDR3 DNA, CDR3 protein. The D gene is left open where the match is weak. Only some rows state a clone size, as once, few, many or a class for expanded clones.

>NA|TRBV21-1|NA|TRBJ2-7
TGTGCCAGCAGCAAAGCGTCACAGGGCTCCTACGAGCAGTACTTC
CASSKASQGSYEQYF
>NA|TRBV27|NA|TRBJ1-1
TGTGCCAGCCGCCCGAAGGGTGACAGTCGGAACACTGAAGCTTTCTTT
CASRPKGDSRNTEAFF
>NA|TRBV7-9|TRBD2|TRBJ2-2
TGTGCCAGCAGCGAAATCACTAGCGCGAACACCGGGGAGCTGTTTTTT
CASSEITSANTGELFF
>NA|TRBV10-3|NA|TRBJ1-2
TGTGCCATCAGTGATCACAGGTCCTCGGATGGCTACACCTTC
CAISDHRSSDGYTF
>NA|TRBV7-9|TRBD1|TRBJ1-1
TGTGCCAGCAGCTCAGGACAGGGGGCAGGCACTGAAGCTTTCTTT
CASSSGQGAGTEAFF
>NA|TRBV7-9|NA|TRBJ1-2
TGTGCCAGCAGAGGGGCGAGTGGCTATGGCTACACCTTC
CASRGASGYGYTF
>NA|TRBV5-1|TRBD1|TRBJ1-1
TGCGCCAGCAGCCCACACAGGGGCGCTCTCATGAACACTGAAGCTTTCTTT
CASSPHRGALMNTEAFF
>NA|TRBV2|TRBD1|TRBJ1-2
TGTGCCAGCAGCCGTAACCGGGGACAGGGTAATGGCTACACCTTC
CASSRNRGQGNGYTF
>NA|TRBV7-2|NA|TRBJ2-1
TGTGCCAGCAGCTTATGGGCAGCACGACGATACAATGAGCAGTTCTTC
CASSLWAARRYNEQFF
>NA|TRBV6-2/TRBV6-3|NA|TRBJ2-6
TGTGCCAGCAGTAGCCTCTCTGGGGCCAACGTCCTGACTTTC
CASSSLSGANVLTF
>NA|TRBV5-1|NA|TRBJ2-7
TGCGCCACCAAGCGAGACCCCAGCTCCTACGAGCAGTACTTC
CATKRDPSSYEQYF
>NA|TRBV29-1|TRBD1|TRBJ1-1
TGCAGCGTTACCCTGGGGTCAGGGGGCCCTGAAGCTTTCTTT
CSVTLGSGGPEAFF
>NA|TRBV28|NA|TRBJ1-4
TGTGCCAGCCGTTCTCCTGCAACTAATGAAAAACTGTTTTTT
CASRSPATNEKLFF
>once|TRBV6-5|NA|TRBJ1-2
TGTGCCAGCAGCCACGACAGACCCTATGGCTACACCTTC
CASSHDRPYGYTF
>NA|TRBV12-5|NA|TRBJ2-3
TGTGCTAGTACCTTGCGGCAGAATACGCAGTATTTT
CASTLRQNTQYF
>NA|TRBV11-3|NA|TRBJ1-2
TGTGCCAGCAGCTTGGGGGGGCTGGGCTACACCTTC
CASSLGGLGYTF
>NA|TRBV14|NA|TRBJ1-2
TGTGCCAGCAGCCACGATTTGTCTGGCCACTTGGGTGGCTACACCTTC
CASSHDLSGHLGGYTF
>NA|TRBV19|NA|TRBJ2-6
TGTGCCAGTACCAGTTGGACGGACCGCTCTGGGGCCAACGTCCTGACTTTC
CASTSWTDRSGANVLTF
>NA|TRBV7-9|NA|TRBJ2-7
TGTGCCAGCAGCTTACTGGGCAAGTACGAGCAGTACTTC
CASSLLGKYEQYF
>once|TRBV7-9|NA|TRBJ1-3
TGTGCCAGCAGCTTAGGAATCTCTGGAAACACCATATATTTT
CASSLGISGNTIYF
>NA|TRBV6-1|NA|TRBJ2-5
TGTGCCAGCAGTGAATGGAACAGTCAAGAGACCCAGTACTTC
CASSEWNSQETQYF
>NA|TRBV7-6|NA|TRBJ1-2
TGTGCCAGCAGCGGGGGGACGGCGGAATATGGCTACACCTTC
CASSGGTAEYGYTF
>NA|TRBV25-1|TRBD2|TRBJ2-1
TGTGCCAGCAGCCCACCTGGCGGGAGGACCTACAATGAGCAGTTCTTC
CASSPPGGRTYNEQFF
>NA|TRBV7-2|NA|TRBJ2-7
TGTGCCAGCAGCCTCCCTCTTAGGGGACGTCTCTCCTACGAGCAGTACTTC
CASSLPLRGRLSYEQYF
>NA|TRBV19|NA|TRBJ1-1
TGTGCCAGTACCCCCGCGCGTCGGACTGAAGCTTTCTTT
CASTPARRTEAFF
>NA|TRBV27|NA|TRBJ1-2
TGTGCCAGCAGTTTTTCCAGGGGTACAGGGGGCTACACCTTC
CASSFSRGTGGYTF
>NA|TRBV20-1|NA|TRBJ1-5
TGCAGTGCCGCCAGGAATCAGCCCCAGCATTTT
CSAARNQPQHF
>NA|TRBV18|NA|TRBJ1-5
TGTGCCAGCTCCGGAATAGGCAATCAGCCCCAGCATTTT
CASSGIGNQPQHF
>NA|TRBV14|NA|TRBJ1-1
TGTGCCAGCAGCCAAGCCTGGGGCGGGACCACTGAAGCTTTCTTT
CASSQAWGGTTEAFF
>NA|TRBV19|TRBD1|TRBJ1-6
TGTGCCACAGGTGGGACAGTCTATAATTCACCCCTCCACTTT
CATGGTVYNSPLHF
>NA|TRBV5-1|NA|TRBJ1-2
TGCGCCAGCAGCTTGGCCTCTCTCGCAGGGGATGGCTACACCTTC
CASSLASLAGDGYTF
>NA|TRBV2|NA|TRBJ1-6
TGTGCCAGCAGCAGAGGGGAACAGTCACCCCTCCACTTT
CASSRGEQSPLHF
>NA|TRBV19|TRBD1|TRBJ1-1
TGTGCCAGTAGTGGACGACAGGGGGAGAGCACTGAAGCTTTCTTT
CASSGRQGESTEAFF
>few|TRBV5-6|NA|TRBJ1-1
TGTGCCAGCAGCTTGCGAGGGACTGAAGCTTTCTTT
CASSLRGTEAFF
>NA|TRBV7-9|NA|TRBJ1-5
TGTGCCAGCAGCTTAGGTTGGTTTAGCAATCAGCCCCAGCATTTT
CASSLGWFSNQPQHF
>few|TRBV11-2|NA|TRBJ1-3
TGTGCCAGCAGCCCTTTGGGGGGCGCAGGTGGAAACACCATATATTTT
CASSPLGGAGGNTIYF
>NA|TRBV2|NA|TRBJ2-1
TGTGCCAGCAGTGAAGCGGCGGGGTATGAGCAGTTCTTC
CASSEAAGYEQFF
>NA|TRBV27|TRBD1|TRBJ1-1
TGTGCCAGCAGTAAAGGACAGGACCGAGTGAACACTGAAGCTTTCTTT
CASSKGQDRVNTEAFF
>NA|TRBV27|NA|TRBJ1-1
TGTGCCAGCAGTTTATCAGTCTCGGTTCAAGCTTTCTTT
CASSLSVSVQAFF
>NA|TRBV15|NA|TRBJ1-5
TGTGCCACCAGGACAGGTCCCTCGGCGGCCCAGCATTTT
CATRTGPSAAQHF
>once|TRBV6-5|NA|TRBJ1-3
TGTGCCAGCAGTTTTCGACAGAAGACCTCTGGAAACACCATATATTTT
CASSFRQKTSGNTIYF
>NA|TRBV7-9|NA|TRBJ1-4
TGTGCCAGCAGCTTCACGGGGGAGGGAAAACTGTTTTTT
CASSFTGEGKLFF
>NA|TRBV11-2|NA|TRBJ1-3
TGTGCCAGCAGCATCCTACAGGGCTTCGGAAACACCATATATTTT
CASSILQGFGNTIYF
>few|TRBV28|NA|TRBJ1-5
TGTGCCAGCAGTTCGGGGGGCACATATCAGCCCCAGCATTTT
CASSSGGTYQPQHF
>once|TRBV24-1|TRBD2|TRBJ2-7
TGTGCCACCAGTGATTCTTGGACTAGCTTACAGCAGTACTTC
CATSDSWTSLQQYF
>NA|TRBV11-3|NA|TRBJ2-7
TGTGCCAGCAGCTTAACAGGGATCAACGAGCAGTACTTC
CASSLTGINEQYF
>NA|TRBV15|NA|TRBJ1-2
TGTGCCACCAGCAGAGATGGCAGGGGAGGGGATGGCTACACCTTC
CATSRDGRGGDGYTF
>once|TRBV19|NA|TRBJ1-5
TGTGCCAGTAGGTCGCCACAGGGAAGAGGACAGCCCCAGCATTTT
CASRSPQGRGQPQHF
>NA|TRBV7-9|TRBD1|TRBJ1-2
TGTGCCAGCAGCCCCGGGACAGGCTATGGCTACACCTTC
CASSPGTGYGYTF
>NA|TRBV6-5|TRBD2|TRBJ2-1
TGTGCCAGCGCGGCTAGCGGGGTATACAATGAGCAGTTCTTC
CASAASGVYNEQFF
>NA|TRBV2|TRBD1|TRBJ1-1
TGTGCCAGCCGATCCTACGGGGACAGGGGGTCTGAAGCTTTCTTT
CASRSYGDRGSEAFF
>NA|TRBV24-1|TRBD2|TRBJ2-1
TGTGCCACCAGTGATATCGGGAGGAGCGCCAATGAGCAGTTCTTC
CATSDIGRSANEQFF
>NA|TRBV6-5|NA|TRBJ2-2
TGTGCCAGCAGTTACGCCGGAGGGGACGGGGAGCTGTTTTTT
CASSYAGGDGELFF
>NA|TRBV29-1|NA|TRBJ1-5
TGCAGCGTATTTACAAGTCAAGATCAGCCCCAGCATTTT
CSVFTSQDQPQHF